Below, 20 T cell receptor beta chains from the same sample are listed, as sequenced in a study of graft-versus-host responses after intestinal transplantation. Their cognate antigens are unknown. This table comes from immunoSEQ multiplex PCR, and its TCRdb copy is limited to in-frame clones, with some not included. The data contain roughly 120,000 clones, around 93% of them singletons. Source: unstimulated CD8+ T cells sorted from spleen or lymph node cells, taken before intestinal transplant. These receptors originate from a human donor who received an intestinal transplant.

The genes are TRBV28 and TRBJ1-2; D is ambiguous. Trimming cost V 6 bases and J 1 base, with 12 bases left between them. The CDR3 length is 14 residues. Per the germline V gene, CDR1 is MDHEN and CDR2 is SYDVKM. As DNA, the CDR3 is TGTGCCAGCAGGAGGGAAATGGGTAACTATGGCTACACCTTC. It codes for CASRREMGNYGYTF.

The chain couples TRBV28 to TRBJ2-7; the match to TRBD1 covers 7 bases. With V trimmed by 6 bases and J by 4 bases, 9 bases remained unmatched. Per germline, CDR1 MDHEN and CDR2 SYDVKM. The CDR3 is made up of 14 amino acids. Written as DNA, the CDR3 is TGTGCCAGCAGCCGGGGCCTACAGGGGTACGAGCAGTACTTC. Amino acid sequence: CASSRGLQGYEQYF.

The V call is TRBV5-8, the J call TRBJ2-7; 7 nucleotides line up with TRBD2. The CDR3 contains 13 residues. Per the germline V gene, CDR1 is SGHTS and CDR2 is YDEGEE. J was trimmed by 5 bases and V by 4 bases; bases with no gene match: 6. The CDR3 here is CASSMGGVDEQYF. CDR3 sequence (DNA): TGTGCCAGCAGCATGGGGGGGGTGGACGAGCAGTACTTC.

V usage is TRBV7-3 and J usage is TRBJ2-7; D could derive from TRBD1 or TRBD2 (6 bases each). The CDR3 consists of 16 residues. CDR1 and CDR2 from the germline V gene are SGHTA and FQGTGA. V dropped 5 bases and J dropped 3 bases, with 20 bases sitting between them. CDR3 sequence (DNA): TGTGCCAGCAGCCTAGGACAGCGGGTCCACTGCTACGAGCAGTACTTC. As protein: CASSLGQRVHCYEQYF.

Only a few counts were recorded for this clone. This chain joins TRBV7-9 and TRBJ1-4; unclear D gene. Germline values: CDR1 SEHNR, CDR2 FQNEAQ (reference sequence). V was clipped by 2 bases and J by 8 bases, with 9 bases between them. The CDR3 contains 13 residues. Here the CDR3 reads CASSLWADEKLFF. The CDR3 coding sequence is TGTGCCAGCAGCTTATGGGCCGACGAAAAACTGTTTTTT.

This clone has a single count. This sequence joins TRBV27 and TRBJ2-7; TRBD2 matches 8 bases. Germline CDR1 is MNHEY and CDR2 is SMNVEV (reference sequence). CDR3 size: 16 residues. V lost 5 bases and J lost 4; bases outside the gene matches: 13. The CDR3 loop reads CASSPRGSGILYEQYF. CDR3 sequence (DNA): TGTGCCAGCAGTCCCCGGGGTAGCGGGATACTATACGAGCAGTACTTC.

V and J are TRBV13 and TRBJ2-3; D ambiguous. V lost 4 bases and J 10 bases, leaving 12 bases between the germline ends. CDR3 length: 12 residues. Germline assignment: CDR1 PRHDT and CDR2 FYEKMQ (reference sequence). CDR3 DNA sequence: TGTGCCAGCAGCTCGTTCTCTTTGGCGCAGTATTTT. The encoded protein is CASSSFSLAQYF.

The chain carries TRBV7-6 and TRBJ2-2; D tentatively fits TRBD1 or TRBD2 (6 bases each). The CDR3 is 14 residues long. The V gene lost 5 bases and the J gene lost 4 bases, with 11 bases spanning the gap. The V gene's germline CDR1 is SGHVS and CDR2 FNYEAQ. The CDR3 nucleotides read TGTGCCAGCAGCGAAGAGGGGGGCACCGGGGAGCTGTTTTTT. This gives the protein CASSEEGGTGELFF.

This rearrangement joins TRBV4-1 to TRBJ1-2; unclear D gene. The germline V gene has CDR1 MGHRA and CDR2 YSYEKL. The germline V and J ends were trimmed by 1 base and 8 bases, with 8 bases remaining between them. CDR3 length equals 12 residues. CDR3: CASSQGTGGYTF. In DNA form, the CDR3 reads TGCGCCAGCAGCCAAGGTACGGGGGGCTACACCTTC.

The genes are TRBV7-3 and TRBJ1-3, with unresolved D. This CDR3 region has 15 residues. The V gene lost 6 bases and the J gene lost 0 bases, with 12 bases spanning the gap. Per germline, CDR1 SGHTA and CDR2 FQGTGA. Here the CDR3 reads CASSPDGSSGNTIYF. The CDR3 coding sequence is TGTGCCAGCAGTCCCGACGGTTCCTCTGGAAACACCATATATTTT.

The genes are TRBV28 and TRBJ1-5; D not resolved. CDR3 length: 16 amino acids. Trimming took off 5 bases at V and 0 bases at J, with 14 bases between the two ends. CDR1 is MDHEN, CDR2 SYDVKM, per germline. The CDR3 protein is CASSLLRFYSNQPQHF. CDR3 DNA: TGTGCCAGCAGTCTCCTCAGGTTTTATAGCAATCAGCCCCAGCATTTT.

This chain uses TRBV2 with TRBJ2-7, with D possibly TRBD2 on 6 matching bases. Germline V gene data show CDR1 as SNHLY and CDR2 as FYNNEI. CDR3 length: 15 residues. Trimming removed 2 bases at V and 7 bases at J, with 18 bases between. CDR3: CASSEREVSLGEQYF. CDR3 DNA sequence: TGTGCCAGCAGTGAAAGGGAGGTGTCCCTCGGGGAGCAGTACTTC.

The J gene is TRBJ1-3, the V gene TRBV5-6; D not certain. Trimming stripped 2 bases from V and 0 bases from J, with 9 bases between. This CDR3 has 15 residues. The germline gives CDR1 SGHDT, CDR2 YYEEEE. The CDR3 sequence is CASSFSDTSGNTIYF. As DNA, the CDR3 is TGTGCCAGCAGCTTCTCCGATACCTCTGGAAACACCATATATTTT.

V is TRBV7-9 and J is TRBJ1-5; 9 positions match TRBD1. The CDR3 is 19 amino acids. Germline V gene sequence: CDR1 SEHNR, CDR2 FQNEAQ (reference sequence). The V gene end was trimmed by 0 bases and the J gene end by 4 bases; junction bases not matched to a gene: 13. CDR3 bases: TGTGCCAGCAGCTTAGCCGGACAGGGGAAATTGAAGATAAATCAGCCCCAGCATTTT. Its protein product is CASSLAGQGKLKINQPQHF.

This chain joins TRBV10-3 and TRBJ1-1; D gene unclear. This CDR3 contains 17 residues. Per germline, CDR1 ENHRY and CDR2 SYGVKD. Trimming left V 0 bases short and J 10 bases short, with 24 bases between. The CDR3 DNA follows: TGTGCCATCAGTGAGTCGATACGGCAGGTATTCCCTCTAGGAGCTTTCTTT. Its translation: CAISESIRQVFPLGAFF.

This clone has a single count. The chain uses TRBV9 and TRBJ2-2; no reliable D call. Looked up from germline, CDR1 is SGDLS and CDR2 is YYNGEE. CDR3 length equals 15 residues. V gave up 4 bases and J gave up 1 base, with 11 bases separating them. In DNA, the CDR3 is TGTGCCAGCAGCCCCTATAGCCTGAACACCGGGGAGCTGTTTTTT. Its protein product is CASSPYSLNTGELFF.

The chain's CDR3 is CATTSSYEQYF. CDR3 nucleotides: TGTGCCACCACCTCATCCTACGAGCAGTACTTC. The gene calls are TRBV7-9 and TRBJ2-7; D is unresolved. The V and J ends lost 10 bases and 1 base respectively, with 8 bases between them. The germline V gene encodes CDR1 SEHNR and CDR2 FQNEAQ (reference sequence). The CDR3 contains 11 residues. The entire variable domain, with the rest obtained from reference TRBV7-9 and TRBJ2-7, is as follows: DTGVSQNPRHKITKRGQNVTFRCDPISEHNRLYWYRQTLGQGPEFLTYFQNEAQLEKSRLLSDRFSAERPKGSFSTLEIQRTEQGDSAMYLCATTSSYEQYFGPGTRLTVT.

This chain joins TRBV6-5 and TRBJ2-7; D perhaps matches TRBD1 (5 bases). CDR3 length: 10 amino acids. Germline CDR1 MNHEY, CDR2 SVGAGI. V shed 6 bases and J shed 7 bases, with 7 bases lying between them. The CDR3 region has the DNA TGTGCCAGCAGCCAGGGTGAGCAGTACTTC. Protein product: CASSQGEQYF.

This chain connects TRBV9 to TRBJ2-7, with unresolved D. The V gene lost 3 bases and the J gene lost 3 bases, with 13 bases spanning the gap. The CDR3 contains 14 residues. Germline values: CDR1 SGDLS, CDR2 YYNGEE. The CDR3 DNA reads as TGTGCCAGCAGCGCCGAGTCGTCTTACTACGAGCAGTACTTC. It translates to CASSAESSYYEQYF.

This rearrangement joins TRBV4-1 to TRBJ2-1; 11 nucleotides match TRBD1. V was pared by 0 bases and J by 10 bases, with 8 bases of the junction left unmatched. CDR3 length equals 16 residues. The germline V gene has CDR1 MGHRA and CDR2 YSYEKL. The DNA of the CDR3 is TGCGCCAGCAGCCAAGATTCCGGGACAGGGGGACTCGAGCAGTTCTTC. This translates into CASSQDSGTGGLEQFF.